What follows describes a single TCR beta chain. This entry comes from a study of blood T cell repertoires in COVID-19. Overall study context: Samples of COVID-19 (acute and convalescent) were obtained from the United States, Italy and Spain. The analysed material was cDNA or gDNA that came from T cells, B-cell-depleted T cells, or PBMCs.

In the source study's methods: Estimation of nucleated cell counts relied on the amplification of reference gene primers. The method was immunoSEQ multiplex PCR; TCRdb's version includes in-frame clones alone and lacks a portion of them. For V, J and clone size, that table is used; D and trimming come from the DNA. The table has 300,000 to 400,000 clones, around nine tenths seen once. The receptor comes from a human donor in a cohort sampled during active COVID-19. The material sequenced was peripheral blood.

The CDR3 spells CASMVSREGGELFF. The CDR3 DNA follows: TGTGCCAGCATGGTGTCCAGGGAGGGGGGGGAGCTGTTTTTT. This chain joins TRBV6-5 and TRBJ2-2, with TRBD2 identical over 7 bases. V shed 7 bases, J shed 8 bases, and the junction held 10 bases outside the gene matches. Germline V gene data show CDR1 as MNHEY and CDR2 as SVGAGI. The CDR3 is 14 amino acids.